Sequencing of this T cell receptor beta chain was carried out in a study of vaccination and CD4 T cells after COVID-19. Overall study results and limits: Analysis of convalescent patients found that 304 of 307 vaccine-specific clones were spike mono-reactive.

In its sample, this clonotype ranks as medium-sized (0.01 to 0.1%). No antigen is known for it. Treatment noted: approximately 11-day PBMC culture with coronavirus spike peptide pools or control peptides (ViraFEST assay). With approximately 10 ug/ml peptide pools and approximately 10 IU/ml IL-2, PBMCs were cultured at approximately 2 million per well. V gave up 4 bases and J gave up 2 bases, with 22 bases separating them. The V gene's germline CDR1 is SEHNR and CDR2 FQNEAQ (reference sequence). The CDR3 covers 18 residues. Sequencing of DNA taken from cultured CD4+ T cells relied on the Oncomine TCR Beta short-read assay. Genomic DNA was taken out of cultured CD4+ T cells by extraction. MiXCR, applied by TCRdb to the PCR reads, yields one record per CDR3 protein. The sample carries over 10,000 distinct CDR3 sequences, approximately 76% recorded once.

Material for sequencing was CD4+ T cells from blood, cultured in vitro. The clonotype comes from a human donor who had recovered from COVID-19. This chain joins TRBV7-9 and TRBJ2-3, with D tentatively TRBD1 (6 bases). CDR3 amino acids: CASSYTGTPALPTDTQYF. Written as DNA, the CDR3 is TGTGCCAGCAGCTATACCGGGACACCCGCTTTACCCACAGATACGCAGTATTTT.